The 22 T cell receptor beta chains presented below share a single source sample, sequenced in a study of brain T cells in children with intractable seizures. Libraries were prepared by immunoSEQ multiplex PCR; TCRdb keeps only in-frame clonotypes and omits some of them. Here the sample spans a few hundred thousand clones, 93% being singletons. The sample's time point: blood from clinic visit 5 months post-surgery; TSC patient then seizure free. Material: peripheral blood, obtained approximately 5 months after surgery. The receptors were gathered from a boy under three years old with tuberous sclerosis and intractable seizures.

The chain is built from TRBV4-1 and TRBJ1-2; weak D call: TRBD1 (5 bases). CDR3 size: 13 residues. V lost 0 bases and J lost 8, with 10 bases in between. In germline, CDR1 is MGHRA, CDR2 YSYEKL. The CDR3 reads CASSQDWGNGYTF. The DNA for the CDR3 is TGCGCCAGCAGCCAAGATTGGGGGAACGGCTACACCTTC.

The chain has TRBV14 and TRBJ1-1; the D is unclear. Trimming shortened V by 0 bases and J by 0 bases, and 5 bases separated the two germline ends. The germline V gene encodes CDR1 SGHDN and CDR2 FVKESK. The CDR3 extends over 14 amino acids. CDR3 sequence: CASSQDSMNTEAFF. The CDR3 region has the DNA TGTGCCAGCAGCCAAGACAGTATGAACACTGAAGCTTTCTTT. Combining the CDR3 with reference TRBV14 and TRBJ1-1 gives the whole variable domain EAGVTQFPSHSVIEKGQTVTLRCDPISGHDNLYWYRRVMGKEIKFLLHFVKESKQDESGMPNNRFLAERTGGTYSTLKVQPAELEDSGVYFCASSQDSMNTEAFFGQGTRLTVV.

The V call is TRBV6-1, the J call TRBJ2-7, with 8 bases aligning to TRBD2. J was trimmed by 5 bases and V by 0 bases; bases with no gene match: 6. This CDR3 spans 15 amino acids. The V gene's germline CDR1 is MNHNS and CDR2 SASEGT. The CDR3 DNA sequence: TGTGCCAGCAGTGAAGCGCTTCGGGGGGGCGACGAGCAGTACTTC. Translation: CASSEALRGGDEQYF.

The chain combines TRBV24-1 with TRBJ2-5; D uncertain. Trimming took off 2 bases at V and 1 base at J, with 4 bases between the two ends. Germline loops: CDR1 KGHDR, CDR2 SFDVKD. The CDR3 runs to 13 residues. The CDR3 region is CATSDYGQETQYF. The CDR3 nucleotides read TGTGCCACCAGTGATTATGGCCAAGAGACCCAGTACTTC.

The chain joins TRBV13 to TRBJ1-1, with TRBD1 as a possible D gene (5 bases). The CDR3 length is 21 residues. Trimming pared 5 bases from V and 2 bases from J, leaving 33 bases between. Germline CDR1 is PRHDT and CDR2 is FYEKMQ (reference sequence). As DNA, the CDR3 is TGTGCCAGCAGCCCAACCCCTGGTTTAGGTTTGTTCACCAGGGAAAACACTGAAGCTTTCTTT. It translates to CASSPTPGLGLFTRENTEAFF.

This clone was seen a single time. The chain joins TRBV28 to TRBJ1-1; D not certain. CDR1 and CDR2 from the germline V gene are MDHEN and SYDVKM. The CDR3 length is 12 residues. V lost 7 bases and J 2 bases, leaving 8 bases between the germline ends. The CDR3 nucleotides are TGTGCCAGCACCACTCTAAACACTGAAGCTTTCTTT. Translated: CASTTLNTEAFF.

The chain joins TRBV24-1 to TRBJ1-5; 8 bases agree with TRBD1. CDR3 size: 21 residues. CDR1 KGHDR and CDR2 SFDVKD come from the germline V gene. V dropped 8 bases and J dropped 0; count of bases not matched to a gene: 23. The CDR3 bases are TGTGCCACCATCAAGTTTAGAGTCCCAGGACAGGGTTTTTATAGCAATCAGCCCCAGCATTTT. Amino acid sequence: CATIKFRVPGQGFYSNQPQHF.

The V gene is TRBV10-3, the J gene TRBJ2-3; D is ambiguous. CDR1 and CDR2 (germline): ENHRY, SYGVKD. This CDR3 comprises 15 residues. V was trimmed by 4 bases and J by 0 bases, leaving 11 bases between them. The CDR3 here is CAISATLSSTDTQYF. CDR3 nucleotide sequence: TGTGCCATCAGTGCAACCTTGAGTAGCACAGATACGCAGTATTTT.

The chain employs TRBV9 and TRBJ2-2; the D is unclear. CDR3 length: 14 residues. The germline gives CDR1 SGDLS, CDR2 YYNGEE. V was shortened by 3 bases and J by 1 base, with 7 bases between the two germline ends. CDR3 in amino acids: CASSAKGNTGELFF. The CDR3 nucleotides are TGTGCCAGCAGCGCCAAGGGGAACACCGGGGAGCTGTTTTTT.

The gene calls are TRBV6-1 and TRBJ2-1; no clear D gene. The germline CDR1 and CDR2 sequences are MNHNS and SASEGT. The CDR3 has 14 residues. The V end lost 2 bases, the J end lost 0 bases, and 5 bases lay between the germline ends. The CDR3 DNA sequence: TGTGCCAGCAGTGAATCTAGCTCCTACAATGAGCAGTTCTTC. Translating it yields CASSESSSYNEQFF.

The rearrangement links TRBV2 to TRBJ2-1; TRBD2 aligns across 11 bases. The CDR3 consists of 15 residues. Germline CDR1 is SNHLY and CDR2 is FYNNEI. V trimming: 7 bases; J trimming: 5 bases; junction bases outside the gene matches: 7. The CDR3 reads CASKGRLAGHNEQFF. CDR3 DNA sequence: TGTGCCAGCAAGGGTAGACTAGCGGGACACAATGAGCAGTTCTTC.

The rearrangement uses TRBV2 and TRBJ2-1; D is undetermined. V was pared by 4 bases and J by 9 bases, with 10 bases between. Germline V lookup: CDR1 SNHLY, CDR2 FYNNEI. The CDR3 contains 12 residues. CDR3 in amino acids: CASSAGFGEQFF. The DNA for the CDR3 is TGTGCCAGCAGTGCTGGTTTTGGTGAGCAGTTCTTC. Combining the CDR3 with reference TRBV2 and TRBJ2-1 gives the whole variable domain EPEVTQTPSHQVTQMGQEVILRCVPISNHLYFYWYRQILGQKVEFLVSFYNNEISEKSEIFDDQFSVERPDGSNFTLKIRSTKLEDSAMYFCASSAGFGEQFFGPGTRLTVL.

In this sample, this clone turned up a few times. DNA of the CDR3: TGTGCCACCAGTGATGGACAGGACCTCACAGATACGCAGTATTTT. Translated, it gives CATSDGQDLTDTQYF. The rearrangement uses TRBV24-1 and TRBJ2-3; 7 nucleotides agree with TRBD1. The CDR3 has 15 amino acids. The V gene's germline CDR1 is KGHDR and CDR2 SFDVKD. The V and J ends lost 3 bases and 2 bases, in that order; junction bases with no gene match: 4.

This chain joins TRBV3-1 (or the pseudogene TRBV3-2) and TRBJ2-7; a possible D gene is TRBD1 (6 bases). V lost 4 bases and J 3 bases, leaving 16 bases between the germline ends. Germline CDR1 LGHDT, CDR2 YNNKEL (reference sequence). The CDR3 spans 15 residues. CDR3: CASSPGRGPDYEQYF. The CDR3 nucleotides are TGTGCCAGCAGCCCCGGCAGGGGTCCGGACTACGAGCAGTACTTC.

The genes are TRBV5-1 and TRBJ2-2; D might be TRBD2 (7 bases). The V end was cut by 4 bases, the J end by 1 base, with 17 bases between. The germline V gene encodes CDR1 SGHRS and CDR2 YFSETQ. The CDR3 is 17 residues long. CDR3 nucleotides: TGCGCCAGCAGCAGGGGGGGCGAGCCCGTGAACACCGGGGAGCTGTTTTTT. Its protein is CASSRGGEPVNTGELFF.

CDR3 DNA: TGCAGCGTTGTCCGCGGGAGGCTTTACAATGAGCAGTTCTTC. Translation gives CSVVRGRLYNEQFF. The V call is TRBV29-1, the J call TRBJ2-1; TRBD2 agrees at 8 bases. This CDR3 has 14 amino acids. With 4 bases clipped from V and 4 bases from J, the junction kept 6 bases outside the gene matches. Per germline, CDR1 SQVTM and CDR2 ANQGSEA.

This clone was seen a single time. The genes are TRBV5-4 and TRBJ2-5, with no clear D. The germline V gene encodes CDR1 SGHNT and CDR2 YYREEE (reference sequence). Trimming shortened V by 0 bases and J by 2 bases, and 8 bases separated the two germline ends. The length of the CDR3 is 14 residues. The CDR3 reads CASSLVVSQETQYF. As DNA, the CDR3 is TGTGCCAGCAGCTTGGTTGTCTCGCAAGAGACCCAGTACTTC.

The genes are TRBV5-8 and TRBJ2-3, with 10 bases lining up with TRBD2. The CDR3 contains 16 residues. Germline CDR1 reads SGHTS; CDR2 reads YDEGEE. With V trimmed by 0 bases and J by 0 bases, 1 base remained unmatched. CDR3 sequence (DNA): TGTGCCAGCAGCTTGGGAGCGGGGGGGAGCACAGATACGCAGTATTTT. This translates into CASSLGAGGSTDTQYF.

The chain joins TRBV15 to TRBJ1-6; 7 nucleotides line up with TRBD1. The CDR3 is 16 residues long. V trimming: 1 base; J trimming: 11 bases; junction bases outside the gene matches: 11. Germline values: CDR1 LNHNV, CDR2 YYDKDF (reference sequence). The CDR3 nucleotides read TGTGCCACCAGCAGAGGAACCGGGACAGTTCCCCCACCCCTCCACTTT. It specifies CATSRGTGTVPPPLHF.

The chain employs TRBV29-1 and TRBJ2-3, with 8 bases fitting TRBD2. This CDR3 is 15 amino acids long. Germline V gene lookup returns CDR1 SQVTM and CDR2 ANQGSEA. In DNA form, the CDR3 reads TGCAGTGTTCCGGGGGGGTGGGTTCACACAGATACGCAGTATTTT. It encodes CSVPGGWVHTDTQYF.

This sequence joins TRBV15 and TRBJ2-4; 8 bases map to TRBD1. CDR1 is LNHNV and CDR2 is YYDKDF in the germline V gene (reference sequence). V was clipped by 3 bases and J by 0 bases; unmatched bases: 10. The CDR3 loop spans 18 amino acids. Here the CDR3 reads CATSSPPGTGLAKNIQYF. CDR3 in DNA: TGTGCCACCAGCAGCCCGCCCGGGACAGGTCTAGCCAAAAACATTCAGTACTTC.

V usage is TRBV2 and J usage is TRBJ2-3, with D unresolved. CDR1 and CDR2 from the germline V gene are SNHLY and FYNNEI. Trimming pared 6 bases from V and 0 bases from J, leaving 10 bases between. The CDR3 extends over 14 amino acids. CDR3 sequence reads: CASSDRRSTDTQYF. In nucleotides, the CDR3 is TGTGCCAGCAGCGACCGAAGGAGCACAGATACGCAGTATTTT.